Listed below are T cell receptor beta chains from one sample, sequenced in a study of T and B cells in COVID-19 patients. Using its own MiXCR run on the multiplex PCR reads, TCRdb lists one record per CDR3 protein. Here the sample spans around 30,000 distinct CDR3 sequences, 30% to 35% being singletons. The sequenced sample consisted of blood. These receptor sequences come from a human donor who had recovered from COVID-19. CDR3s include the opening cysteine and the closing phenylalanine or tryptophan. The D gene is left open where the match is weak. Clone size appears in some rows only: once, few, many, or a class for an expanded clone.

j_gene,abundance,v_gene,d_gene,CDR3aa,CDR3nt
TRBJ2-2,NA,TRBV4-2,TRBD1,CASSQSTGVTGELFF,TGCGCCAGCAGCCAGTCGACAGGGGTGACCGGGGAGCTGTTTTTT
TRBJ2-1,medium-sized,TRBV19,TRBD2,CASIGGEASSYNEQFF,TGTGCCAGCATTGGGGGGGAGGCTAGCTCCTACAATGAGCAGTTCTTC
TRBJ1-4,NA,TRBV7-6,NA,CASSHGTLGENEKLFF,TGCGCCAGCAGCCATGGGACTCTGGGGGAGAATGAAAAACTGTTTTTT
TRBJ2-1,few,TRBV7-2,TRBD2,CASSLAGRGASGNEQFF,TGTGCCAGCAGCTTAGCGGGGCGGGGGGCATCAGGGAATGAGCAGTTCTTC
TRBJ2-1,few,TRBV5-5,NA,CASSFKAELLSYNEQFF,TGTGCCAGCAGCTTTAAAGCGGAGCTTCTTTCCTACAATGAGCAGTTCTTC
TRBJ2-4,NA,TRBV4-3,NA,CASSRSHERAQINIQYF,TGCGCCAGCAGCCGATCGCATGAAAGGGCCCAAATAAACATTCAGTACTTC
TRBJ1-1,NA,TRBV6-2/TRBV6-3,TRBD1,CASSRAGQGIVRTEAFF,TGTGCCAGCAGTCGTGCGGGACAGGGAATTGTTCGAACTGAAGCTTTCTTT
TRBJ2-2,medium-sized,TRBV19,NA,CASSKQRKAGELFF,TGTGCCAGTAGTAAGCAGAGGAAGGCCGGGGAGCTGTTTTTT
TRBJ1-6,many,TRBV19,NA,CASTPGRGLNSPLHF,TGTGCCAGTACCCCAGGCCGGGGGCTGAATTCACCCCTCCACTTT
TRBJ1-5,few,TRBV19,NA,CASSSRSGYNQPQHF,TGTGCCAGTAGTTCCCGATCGGGTTATAATCAGCCCCAGCATTTT
TRBJ2-2,NA,TRBV7-9,NA,CASSFAANTGELFF,TGTGCCAGCAGCTTCGCCGCGAACACCGGGGAGCTGTTTTTT
TRBJ2-7,NA,TRBV4-3,TRBD2,CASSQELGLAGDEQYF,TGCGCCAGCAGCCAAGAACTGGGACTAGCGGGGGACGAGCAGTACTTC
TRBJ2-1,NA,TRBV11-1,TRBD2,CASSAGLAGGPGNEQFF,TGTGCCAGCAGCGCGGGACTAGCGGGAGGGCCTGGCAATGAGCAGTTCTTC
TRBJ2-1,few,TRBV6-1,NA,CASSPVGAGTYNEQFF,TGTGCCAGCAGCCCGGTGGGAGCGGGCACCTACAATGAGCAGTTCTTC
TRBJ1-2,NA,TRBV11-1,NA,CASSSTELYGYTF,TGTGCCAGCAGCTCAACAGAGTTATATGGCTACACCTTC
TRBJ2-5,few,TRBV5-1,NA,CASSLDLRETQYF,TGCGCCAGCAGCCTGGACCTCCGAGAGACCCAGTACTTC
TRBJ2-7,medium-sized,TRBV27,TRBD1,CASSFGQVQYF,TGTGCCAGCAGTTTTGGACAGGTACAGTACTTC